These 29 T cell receptor beta chains were sequenced from one sample in a study of T cells in Graves' hyperthyroidism and ophthalmopathy. Amplification targeted TCR beta CDR3 regions from RNA transcripts. The HTBI primer set served for first-round RT-PCR of the TCR CDR3. TCRdb fed the multiplex PCR reads into MiXCR, producing one record per CDR3 protein. The sample lists about 570,000 distinct CDR3 sequences; 14% were seen once. The sample taken for sequencing was blood. These receptors all stem from a woman between 40 and 55 years old with Graves' hyperthyroidism.

The chain links TRBV10-3 to TRBJ1-2, with TRBD1 matching 9 bases. The CDR3 runs 16 residues. Germline V CDR1 and CDR2: ENHRY, SYGVKD. V gave up 0 bases and J gave up 8 bases; unmatched junction bases: 10. CDR3 bases: TGTGCCATCAGTGAGTCTGGTACAGGGGGCCTTAGAGGCTACACCTTC. This translates into CAISESGTGGLRGYTF.

At least ten counts were recorded for this clonotype. V usage is TRBV20-1 and J usage is TRBJ2-7, with D perhaps TRBD1 or TRBD2 (5 bases each). Trimming removed 3 bases at V and 0 bases at J, with 12 bases between. Germline V CDR1 and CDR2: DFQATT, SNEGSKA (reference sequence). The CDR3 sequence is 14 residues long. The CDR3 nucleotides are TGCAGTGCTAGCAGAAGGGACCGCTCCTACGAGCAGTACTTC. The encoded protein is CSASRRDRSYEQYF.

In this sample, this clonotype turned up many times. This chain uses TRBV20-1 with TRBJ2-3, with D perhaps given as TRBD1 or TRBD2 (5 bases each). The germline V gene encodes CDR1 DFQATT and CDR2 SNEGSKA (reference sequence). The CDR3 runs to 16 residues. The germline V and J ends were trimmed by 3 bases and 4 bases, with 20 bases remaining between them. The CDR3 here is CSARPTFRDASDTQYF. CDR3 bases: TGCAGTGCTAGGCCGACCTTCCGGGACGCCTCAGATACGCAGTATTTT.

This clonotype was seen at least ten times. The rearrangement uses TRBV27 and TRBJ2-2, with a possible D match to TRBD2 (5 bases). The CDR3 runs 14 residues. Germline lookup yields CDR1 MNHEY and CDR2 SMNVEV (reference sequence). Deletions cut 6 bases from V and 0 bases from J, with 8 bases between. This CDR3 reads CASRQRPNTGELFF. As DNA, the CDR3 is TGTGCCAGCAGACAGCGGCCGAACACCGGGGAGCTGTTTTTT.

The genes are TRBV5-6 and TRBJ2-3, with D possibly matching TRBD2 (6 bases). Trimming took off 4 bases at V and 5 bases at J, with 23 bases between the two ends. Germline CDR1 and CDR2: SGHDT and YYEEEE. CDR3 length equals 17 residues. The chain's CDR3 is CASSAYSMREVGDTQYF. For the CDR3, the DNA is TGTGCCAGCAGCGCCTACTCTATGAGGGAGGTTGGAGATACGCAGTATTTT.

This clonotype was seen a few times. The chain uses TRBV12-3 or TRBV12-4 and TRBJ2-1; D is possibly TRBD2 (5 bases). This CDR3 comprises 15 residues. V was cut by 7 bases and J by 0 bases, with 13 bases left in between. In nucleotides, the CDR3 is TGTGCCAGCAATGGTTTGGACTCCTCCTACAATGAGCAGTTCTTC. It translates to CASNGLDSSYNEQFF.

This rearrangement joins TRBV5-5 to TRBJ2-2; 7 bases align to TRBD2. The germline gives CDR1 SGHKS, CDR2 YYEKEE (reference sequence). The V segment lost 0 bases and the J segment 7 bases; nucleotides outside the gene matches: 3. This CDR3 is built from 14 residues. The CDR3 DNA reads as TGTGCCAGCAGCTTGGGGCTAGCGGACGGGGAGCTGTTTTTT. Protein sequence: CASSLGLADGELFF. Full variable domain (missing parts from reference TRBV5-5 and TRBJ2-2): DAGVTQSPTHLIKTRGQQVTLRCSPISGHKSVSWYQQVLGQGPQFIFQYYEKEERGRGNFPDRFSARQFPNYSSELNVNALLLGDSALYLCASSLGLADGELFFGEGSRLTVL.

This clonotype appeared many times. The chain uses TRBV9 and TRBJ1-1, with D maybe TRBD1 (5 bases). Looked up from germline, CDR1 is SGDLS and CDR2 is YYNGEE. V shed 4 bases and J shed 1 base, with 11 bases lying between them. The CDR3 sequence is 14 residues long. CDR3 sequence: CASSSRVGNTEAFF. In nucleotides, the CDR3 is TGTGCCAGCAGCTCCAGGGTGGGGAACACTGAAGCTTTCTTT. Complete variable domain (other parts from reference TRBV9 and TRBJ1-1): DSGVTQTPKHLITATGQRVTLRCSPRSGDLSVYWYQQSLDQGLQFLIQYYNGEERAKGNILERFSAQQFPDLHSELNLSSLELGDSALYFCASSSRVGNTEAFFGQGTRLTVV.

This clonotype was observed at least ten times. The CDR3 loop is CASSRVSTDTQYF. The CDR3 DNA sequence: TGTGCCAGCAGTCGCGTGAGCACAGATACGCAGTATTTT. The chain is built from TRBV27 and TRBJ2-3; D call uncertain. V was clipped by 5 bases and J by 0 bases, with 6 bases between them. CDR3 size: 13 residues. In germline, CDR1 is MNHEY, CDR2 SMNVEV (reference sequence).

This clonotype was seen at least ten times. Here the CDR3 DNA reads TGTGCCACCCAGGGTCGGGGGACAAACTCCTACGAGCAGTACTTC. This translates into CATQGRGTNSYEQYF. V usage is TRBV28 and J usage is TRBJ2-7; perhaps D is TRBD1 or TRBD2 (6 bases each). Trimming removed 10 bases from V and 0 bases from J, with 19 bases in between. Germline-derived CDR1 and CDR2 are MDHEN and SYDVKM. This CDR3 comprises 15 residues.

This clonotype was detected many times. The chain is built from TRBV11-2 and TRBJ1-1; no clear D. The CDR3 has 12 residues. The V end was cut by 5 bases, the J end by 1 base, with 5 bases between. Germline loops: CDR1 SGHAT, CDR2 FQNNGV. In DNA form, the CDR3 reads TGTGCCAGCAGCCCATCGAACACTGAAGCTTTCTTT. Encoded protein: CASSPSNTEAFF.

This clonotype was seen at least ten times. J is TRBJ2-3 and V is TRBV12-3 or TRBV12-4; 13 bases map to TRBD2. V was clipped by 5 bases and J by 4 bases; unmatched bases: 6. CDR3 length equals 16 residues. The CDR3 region is CASSQGLAGAPDTQYF. The CDR3 DNA reads TGTGCCAGCAGTCAAGGACTAGCGGGAGCACCAGATACGCAGTATTTT.

This clonotype has just a few counts. The chain uses TRBV7-2 and TRBJ2-7, with 7 bases identical to TRBD2. The CDR3 length is 17 residues. V gave up 4 bases and J gave up 0 bases; unmatched junction bases: 12. The germline V gene encodes CDR1 SGHTA and CDR2 FQGNSA. In nucleotides, the CDR3 is TGTGCCAGCAGCTCGCAGGAAGGGCGGGAGAACTCCTACGAGCAGTACTTC. This translates into CASSSQEGRENSYEQYF. Full variable domain (missing parts from reference TRBV7-2 and TRBJ2-7): GAGVSQSPSNKVTEKGKDVELRCDPISGHTALYWYRQSLGQGLEFLIYFQGNSAPDKSGLPSDRFSAERTGGSVSTLTIQRTQQEDSAVYLCASSSQEGRENSYEQYFGPGTRLTVT.

This clonotype was detected a few times. The chain recombines TRBV5-1 with TRBJ2-5; 7 bases map to TRBD2. Germline loops: CDR1 SGHRS, CDR2 YFSETQ. The V segment lost 4 bases and the J segment 1 base; nucleotides outside the gene matches: 10. The CDR3 is 16 amino acids. The CDR3 nucleotides are TGCGCCAGCAGCACCGGGACTACTTTAGCCCAAGAGACCCAGTACTTC. Residues: CASSTGTTLAQETQYF.

This chain links TRBV25-1 with TRBJ1-6, with D perhaps TRBD1 (5 bases). Germline-derived CDR1 and CDR2 are MGHDK and SYGVNS. Trimming took off 3 bases at V and 0 bases at J, with 6 bases between the two ends. The CDR3 spans 15 residues. The DNA of the CDR3 is TGTGCCAGCAGTGACAGGGCCTCCTATAATTCACCCCTCCACTTT. Translation: CASSDRASYNSPLHF.

This clonotype was counted a few times. The chain uses TRBV5-5 and TRBJ1-4, with no clear D. Per the germline V gene, CDR1 is SGHKS and CDR2 is YYEKEE (reference sequence). The length of the CDR3 is 16 residues. The ends were cut back, 1 base at V and 0 bases at J, with 10 bases in the middle. The CDR3 loop is CASSLWPRATNEKLFF. As DNA, the CDR3 is TGTGCCAGCAGCTTGTGGCCGCGTGCAACTAATGAAAAACTGTTTTTT. Using reference TRBV5-5 and TRBJ1-4 for the parts outside the CDR3, the full variable domain is DAGVTQSPTHLIKTRGQQVTLRCSPISGHKSVSWYQQVLGQGPQFIFQYYEKEERGRGNFPDRFSARQFPNYSSELNVNALLLGDSALYLCASSLWPRATNEKLFFGSGTQLSVL.

The V and J genes are TRBV24-1 and TRBJ2-3; TRBD2 agrees at 7 bases. With 5 bases clipped from V and 6 bases from J, the junction kept 10 bases outside the gene matches. There are 15 residues in the CDR3. Germline loops: CDR1 KGHDR, CDR2 SFDVKD. CDR3: CATSVASGSGDTQYF. The CDR3 region has the DNA TGTGCCACCAGTGTGGCTAGCGGTTCGGGCGATACGCAGTATTTT.

This clonotype was found a few times. This sequence joins TRBV19 and TRBJ1-1; 7 positions match TRBD1. Germline V gives CDR1 LNHDA, CDR2 SQIVND (reference sequence). This CDR3 contains 14 residues. With 4 bases clipped from V and 4 bases from J, the junction kept 6 bases outside the gene matches. CDR3 in amino acids: CASSNQGESTEAFF. CDR3 sequence (DNA): TGTGCCAGTAGTAATCAGGGGGAAAGCACTGAAGCTTTCTTT.

This clonotype was detected only a few times. Since a much larger clone is just one base distant, this may be a read error. This chain uses TRBV20-1 with TRBJ2-1; D is ambiguous. Germline lookup yields CDR1 DFQATT and CDR2 SNEGSKA (reference sequence). This CDR3 comprises 12 residues. The V end lost 3 bases, the J end lost 8 bases, and 11 bases lay between the germline ends. In DNA form, the CDR3 reads TGCAGTGCTAGTAATCTGAACGATGAGCAGTTCTTC. As protein: CSASNLNDEQFF.

This clonotype was seen at least ten times. This chain joins TRBV11-2 and TRBJ2-7, with 11 bases matching TRBD2. Germline V gives CDR1 SGHAT, CDR2 FQNNGV. The CDR3 runs 15 residues. V was clipped by 1 base and J by 4 bases; unmatched bases: 3. The CDR3 DNA reads as TGTGCCAGCAGCTTAGCCCGGACTAGCGGGTACGAGCAGTACTTC. It translates to CASSLARTSGYEQYF.

To note about this clonotype: This may stem from a read error, because a much larger clone lies one nucleotide away. The chain employs TRBV7-2 and TRBJ2-1; D perhaps matches TRBD2 (6 bases). CDR1 is SGHTA and CDR2 is FQGNSA in the germline V gene. CDR3 length: 16 residues. The CDR3 nucleotides are TGTGCCAGCAGCCATGGGTCTAGCGCCTCCTACAATGGGCAGTTCTTC. This sequence encodes CASSHGSSASYNGQFF.

This clonotype was found a few times. This chain uses TRBV4-1 with TRBJ2-5; D not certain. CDR1 and CDR2 (germline): MGHRA, YSYEKL. The V and J ends lost 0 bases and 4 bases respectively, with 15 bases between them. There are 16 residues in the CDR3. This chain's CDR3 is CASSQDLGLSGETQYF. In DNA form, the CDR3 reads TGCGCCAGCAGCCAAGATCTCGGCCTCTCTGGAGAGACCCAGTACTTC.

This clonotype appeared many times. The chain couples TRBV6-6 to TRBJ2-1; 14 nucleotides match TRBD2. With V trimmed by 4 bases and J by 8 bases, 7 bases remained unmatched. This CDR3 is 16 amino acids long. In germline, CDR1 is MNHNY, CDR2 SVGAGI (reference sequence). The CDR3 sequence: CASSSSGTSGSHEQFF. In DNA form, the CDR3 reads TGTGCCAGCAGTTCTTCCGGGACTAGCGGGAGCCATGAGCAGTTCTTC.

This clonotype was recorded many times. The gene calls are TRBV7-8 and TRBJ2-3; 11 nucleotides align to TRBD2. Trimming at V came to 1 base and at J to 0 bases, leaving 18 bases not matched to a gene. The CDR3 is made up of 22 amino acids. The germline V gene encodes CDR1 SGHVS and CDR2 FQNEAQ. As DNA, the CDR3 is TGTGCCAGCAGCTTAGTCTCTCTCCGGGGACTAGCGGATATGCCTAGCACAGATACGCAGTATTTT. It encodes CASSLVSLRGLADMPSTDTQYF.

There are many counts of this clonotype. The chain combines TRBV2 with TRBJ2-2, with 7 nucleotides matching TRBD2. CDR3 length: 19 residues. Trimming took 3 bases from V and 0 from J; bases not matched to a gene: 13. Germline values: CDR1 SNHLY, CDR2 FYNNEI. The CDR3 is CASSETSSGPYTNTGELFF. The CDR3 DNA sequence: TGTGCCAGCAGTGAGACATCTAGCGGACCTTACACGAACACCGGGGAGCTGTTTTTT.

The V and J genes are TRBV27 and TRBJ2-3; no clear D. In germline, CDR1 is MNHEY, CDR2 SMNVEV (reference sequence). The CDR3 spans 13 residues. V lost 3 bases, J lost 1 base, and 5 bases lay in between. This CDR3 reads CASSFWGTDTQYF. The CDR3 DNA sequence: TGTGCCAGCAGTTTTTGGGGCACAGATACGCAGTATTTT.

This clonotype was picked up a small number of times. The chain employs TRBV27 and TRBJ2-2; 8 bases are a match to TRBD1. The CDR3 extends over 22 amino acids. V dropped 3 bases and J dropped 7; count of bases not matched to a gene: 28. Germline-derived CDR1 and CDR2 are MNHEY and SMNVEV (reference sequence). As DNA, the CDR3 is TGTGCCAGCAGTTTTGGTGGTGGTTCCATCCTCGATCGCAGGGGGCACGTCGGGGAGCTGTTTTTT. The encoded protein is CASSFGGGSILDRRGHVGELFF.

This clonotype was found many times. The chain employs TRBV3-1 and TRBJ1-3; D is ambiguous. CDR3 length equals 17 residues. Germline V gene data show CDR1 as LGHDT and CDR2 as YNNKEL (reference sequence). V was shortened by 1 base and J by 1 base, with 14 bases between the two germline ends. The CDR3, as DNA: TGTGCCAGCAGCCAAGCGGTTGTGGACCCTTCTGGAAACACCATATATTTT. This gives the protein CASSQAVVDPSGNTIYF.

This clonotype appeared many times. The chain employs TRBV6-1 and TRBJ2-2; TRBD2 agrees at 12 bases. V lost 5 bases to trimming and J lost 4 bases; unmatched junction nucleotides: 14. From germline, CDR1 is MNHNS and CDR2 SASEGT. The CDR3 runs 19 residues. The CDR3 bases are TGTGCCAGCAGTCTCGTTGGGCTAGCGGGAGGGTTCGGCACCGGGGAGCTGTTTTTT. Translated, it gives CASSLVGLAGGFGTGELFF.